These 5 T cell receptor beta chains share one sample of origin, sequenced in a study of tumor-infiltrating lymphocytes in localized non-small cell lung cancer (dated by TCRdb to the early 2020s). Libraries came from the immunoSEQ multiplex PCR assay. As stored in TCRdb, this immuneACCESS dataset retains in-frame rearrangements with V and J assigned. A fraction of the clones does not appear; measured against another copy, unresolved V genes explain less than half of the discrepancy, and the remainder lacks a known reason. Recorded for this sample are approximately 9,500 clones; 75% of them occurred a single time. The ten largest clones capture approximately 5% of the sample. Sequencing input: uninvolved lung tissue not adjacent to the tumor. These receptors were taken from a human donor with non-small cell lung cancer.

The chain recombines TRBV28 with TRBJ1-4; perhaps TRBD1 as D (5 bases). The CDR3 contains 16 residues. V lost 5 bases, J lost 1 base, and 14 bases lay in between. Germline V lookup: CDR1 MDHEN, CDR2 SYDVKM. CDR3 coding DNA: TGTGCCAGCAGTCCAAGGGGCGGGGTAACTAATGAAAAACTGTTTTTT. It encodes CASSPRGGVTNEKLFF.

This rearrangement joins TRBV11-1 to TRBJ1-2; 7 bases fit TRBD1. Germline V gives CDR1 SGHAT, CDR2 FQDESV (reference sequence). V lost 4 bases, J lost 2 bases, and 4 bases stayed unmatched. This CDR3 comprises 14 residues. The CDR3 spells CASSSGQSNYGYTF. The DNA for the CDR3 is TGTGCCAGCAGCTCGGGACAGTCGAACTATGGCTACACCTTC.

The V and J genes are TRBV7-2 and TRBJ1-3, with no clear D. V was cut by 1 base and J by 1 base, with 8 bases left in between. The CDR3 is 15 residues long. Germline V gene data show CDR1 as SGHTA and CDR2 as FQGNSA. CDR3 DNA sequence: TGTGCCAGCAGCTTAGACGGGAAATCTGGAAACACCATATATTTT. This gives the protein CASSLDGKSGNTIYF.

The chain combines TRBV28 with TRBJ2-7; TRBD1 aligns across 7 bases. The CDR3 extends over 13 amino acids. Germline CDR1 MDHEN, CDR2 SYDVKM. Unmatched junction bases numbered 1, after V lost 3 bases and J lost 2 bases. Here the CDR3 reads CASSLQGAYEQYF. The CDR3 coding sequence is TGTGCCAGCAGTTTGCAGGGGGCCTACGAGCAGTACTTC.

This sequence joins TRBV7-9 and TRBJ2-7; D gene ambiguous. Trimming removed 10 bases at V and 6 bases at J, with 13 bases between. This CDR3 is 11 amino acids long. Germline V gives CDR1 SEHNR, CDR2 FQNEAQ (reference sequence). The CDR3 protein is CATEKASEQYF. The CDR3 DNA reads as TGTGCCACGGAAAAGGCTTCCGAGCAGTACTTC.